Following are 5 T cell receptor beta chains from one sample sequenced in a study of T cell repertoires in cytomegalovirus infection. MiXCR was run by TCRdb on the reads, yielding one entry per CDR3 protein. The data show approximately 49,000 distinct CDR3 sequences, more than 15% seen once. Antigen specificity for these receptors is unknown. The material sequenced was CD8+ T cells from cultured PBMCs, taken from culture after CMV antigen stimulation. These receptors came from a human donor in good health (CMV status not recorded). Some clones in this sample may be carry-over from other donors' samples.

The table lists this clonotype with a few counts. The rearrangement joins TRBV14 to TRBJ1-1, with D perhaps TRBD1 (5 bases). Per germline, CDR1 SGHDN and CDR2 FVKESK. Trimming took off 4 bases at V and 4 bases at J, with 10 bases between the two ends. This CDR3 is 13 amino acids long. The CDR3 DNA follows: TGTGCCAGCAGCCTCAGGGAGGGCACTGAAGCTTTCTTT. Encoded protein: CASSLREGTEAFF.

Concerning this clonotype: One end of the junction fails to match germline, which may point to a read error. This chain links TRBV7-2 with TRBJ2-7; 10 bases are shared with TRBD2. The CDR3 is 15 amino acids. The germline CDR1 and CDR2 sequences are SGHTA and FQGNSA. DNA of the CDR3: TGTGCCATCAGCTTAGGTCTAGCGGGGGCCTACGAGCAGTACTTC. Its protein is CAISLGLAGAYEQYF.

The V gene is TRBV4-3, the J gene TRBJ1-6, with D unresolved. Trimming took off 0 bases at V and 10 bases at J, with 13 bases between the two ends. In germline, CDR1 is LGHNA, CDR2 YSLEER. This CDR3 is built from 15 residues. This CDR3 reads CASSQEAVQGSPLHF. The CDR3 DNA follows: TGCGCCAGCAGCCAAGAAGCAGTACAAGGATCACCCCTCCACTTT.

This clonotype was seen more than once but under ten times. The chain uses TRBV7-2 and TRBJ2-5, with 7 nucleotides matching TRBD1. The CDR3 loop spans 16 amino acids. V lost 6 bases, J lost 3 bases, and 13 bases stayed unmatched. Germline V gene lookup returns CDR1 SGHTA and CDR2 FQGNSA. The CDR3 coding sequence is TGTGCCAGCAGTCCCACCCCGGCAGGGGGAAAAGAGACCCAGTACTTC. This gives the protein CASSPTPAGGKETQYF.

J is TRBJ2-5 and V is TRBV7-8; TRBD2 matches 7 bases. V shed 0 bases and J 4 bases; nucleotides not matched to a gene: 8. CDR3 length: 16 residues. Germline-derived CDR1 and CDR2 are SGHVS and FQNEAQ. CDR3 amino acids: CASSLAGGPYRETQYF. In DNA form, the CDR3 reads TGTGCCAGCAGCTTAGCGGGAGGGCCATATCGAGAGACCCAGTACTTC.